The following is a TCR beta chain sequence with its context. The data stem from a study of blood T cell repertoires in COVID-19. Study-wide context: Whether acute or convalescent, the COVID-19 samples came from the United States, Italy and Spain. PBMCs, B-cell-depleted T cells, or T cells provided the cDNA or gDNA that made up the material.

V was cut by 8 bases and J by 8 bases, with 19 bases left in between. Looked up from germline, CDR1 is MNHEY and CDR2 is SVGAGI. The CDR3 runs to 14 residues. As handled by the study authors: The authors estimated nucleated cell counts from reference gene primer amplification. Clones were sequenced by immunoSEQ multiplex PCR, and TCRdb holds only the in-frame ones, with some missing. The DNA was the basis for D and trimming; V, J and clone size are from that table. The sample gives under 35,000 clones, about nine tenths of which show up once; about 13% is in the top ten. This TCR was recovered from a human donor with active COVID-19. The donor label of this sample is uncertain. Sequences were obtained from peripheral blood. The chain joins TRBV6-5 to TRBJ2-1, with D possibly being TRBD2 (6 bases). CDR3 DNA: TGTGCCAGCGGGAGGCGGGGCCCTCTCGATGAGCAGTTCTTC. It encodes CASGRRGPLDEQFF.